The 14 T cell receptor beta chains below come from one sample, sequenced in a study of blood T cell repertoires in COVID-19. Repertoires were generated with immunoSEQ multiplex PCR, while TCRdb's copy carries only in-frame clones and drops some. The sample yields some 300,000 clones, 89% seen once. The material sequenced was PBMCs or T cells enriched from blood (not recorded which). Every receptor here comes from a woman between 40 and 50 years old who had recovered from COVID-19.

The chain is built from TRBV27 and TRBJ2-1; TRBD2 matches at 7 bases. The CDR3 sequence is 16 residues long. CDR1 is MNHEY and CDR2 is SMNVEV in the germline V gene (reference sequence). The junction had 11 bases not matched to a gene; V was cut back by 0 bases and J by 9 bases. The CDR3 DNA reads as TGTGCCAGCAGTTTATCCCATCGCGGGAGTGTTGGTGAGCAGTTCTTC. This encodes CASSLSHRGSVGEQFF.

The V call is TRBV12-3 or TRBV12-4, the J call TRBJ1-1; the D is unclear. This CDR3 is built from 12 residues. V shed 3 bases and J shed 4 bases, with 6 bases lying between them. This CDR3 reads CASSFSRTEAFF. The CDR3 region has the DNA TGTGCCAGCAGTTTTTCGCGCACTGAAGCTTTCTTT.

This clone was recorded a few times. The rearrangement uses TRBV29-1 and TRBJ1-2; D ambiguous. The V gene's germline CDR1 is SQVTM and CDR2 ANQGSEA. V was trimmed by 6 bases and J by 3 bases, leaving 14 bases between them. The CDR3 spans 13 residues. The DNA of the CDR3 is TGCAGCGTCCGGCTCCTCGGGGACTATGGCTACACCTTC. It is translated as CSVRLLGDYGYTF.

The J gene is TRBJ2-5, the V gene TRBV7-9, with 7 positions matching TRBD1. This CDR3 is 14 amino acids long. Germline V gene sequence: CDR1 SEHNR, CDR2 FQNEAQ (reference sequence). V dropped 5 bases and J dropped 2; count of bases not matched to a gene: 5. The CDR3 nucleotides are TGTGCCAGCAGCCTCTGGACAGGTCAAGAGACCCAGTACTTC. It translates to CASSLWTGQETQYF.

V usage is TRBV7-9 and J usage is TRBJ2-3; 8 bases fit TRBD1. The CDR3 is made up of 15 amino acids. The V segment lost 4 bases and the J segment 5 bases; nucleotides outside the gene matches: 8. The germline gives CDR1 SEHNR, CDR2 FQNEAQ (reference sequence). The DNA of the CDR3 is TGTGCCAGCAGCTCACCGCAGGGGGCTGGAGATACGCAGTATTTT. The encoded protein is CASSSPQGAGDTQYF.

V gene TRBV27 combines with J gene TRBJ1-2; 10 bases match TRBD1. The CDR3 is 15 residues long. Trimming cost V 5 bases and J 8 bases; bases outside gene matches: 11. CDR1 and CDR2 (germline): MNHEY, SMNVEV (reference sequence). As DNA, the CDR3 is TGTGCCAGCAGTAGACCGGGACAGGGGAGCGGGGGCTACACCTTC. It is translated as CASSRPGQGSGGYTF.

The rearrangement joins TRBV6-1 to TRBJ1-2, with TRBD1 matching 8 bases. The trim removed 3 bases at V and 8 bases at J, leaving 11 bases unmatched. The CDR3 length is 15 residues. The germline V gene has CDR1 MNHNS and CDR2 SASEGT. In DNA, the CDR3 is TGTGCCAGCAGTGATTCAGGGGGCTACAATAGGGGCTACACCTTC. It is translated as CASSDSGGYNRGYTF.

The rearrangement joins TRBV29-1 to TRBJ2-7; 7 nucleotides line up with TRBD1. This CDR3 region has 14 residues. Per germline, CDR1 SQVTM and CDR2 ANQGSEA. After removal of 5 bases from V and 6 bases from J, the junction contained 13 bases not matched to a gene. Here the CDR3 reads CSVNLSGTAGEQYF. DNA for the CDR3: TGCAGCGTTAACTTATCCGGGACAGCTGGCGAGCAGTACTTC.

The chain employs TRBV11-2 and TRBJ1-6, with 9 bases aligning to TRBD1. This CDR3 spans 15 amino acids. V gave up 3 bases and J gave up 7 bases; unmatched junction bases: 4. Germline values: CDR1 SGHAT, CDR2 FQNNGV. The CDR3 DNA reads TGTGCCAGCAGCTTGAACAGGGGGCAGAATTCACCCCTCCACTTT. It codes for CASSLNRGQNSPLHF.

The V call is TRBV9, the J call TRBJ2-5, with 12 bases fitting TRBD2. The CDR3 extends over 15 amino acids. Germline-derived CDR1 and CDR2 are SGDLS and YYNGEE. The V and J ends lost 4 bases and 5 bases, in that order; junction bases with no gene match: 6. The CDR3 reads CASSRASGGAETQYF. The CDR3 DNA reads TGTGCCAGCAGCCGGGCTAGCGGGGGGGCGGAGACCCAGTACTTC.

This rearrangement joins TRBV28 to TRBJ1-2, with TRBD1 as a possible D gene (5 bases). Germline V lookup: CDR1 MDHEN, CDR2 SYDVKM. This CDR3 comprises 12 residues. Trimming pared 3 bases from V and 10 bases from J, leaving 12 bases between. The CDR3 DNA sequence: TGTGCCAGCAGTTTGGCAGGGCTGGACTACACCTTC. Protein: CASSLAGLDYTF.

This chain links TRBV11-2 with TRBJ2-1, with TRBD2 identical over 9 bases. Germline values: CDR1 SGHAT, CDR2 FQNNGV. The length of the CDR3 is 19 residues. V trimming: 3 bases; J trimming: 2 bases; junction bases outside the gene matches: 14. CDR3 DNA: TGTGCCAGCAGCTTCTATAACCTAGCGGGAAGCCGCCCCTACAATGAGCAGTTCTTC. Residues: CASSFYNLAGSRPYNEQFF.

The chain couples TRBV5-1 to TRBJ1-1; tentatively, D is TRBD1 (5 bases). Trimming cost V 0 bases and J 1 base, with 10 bases left between them. Per the germline V gene, CDR1 is SGHRS and CDR2 is YFSETQ. This CDR3 spans 15 amino acids. The CDR3 coding sequence is TGCGCCAGCAGCTTGGATGGAGGGACGAACACTGAAGCTTTCTTT. Amino acids: CASSLDGGTNTEAFF.

This clone occurred once. The rearrangement joins TRBV29-1 to TRBJ1-6; the D gene is possibly TRBD1 (6 bases). The CDR3 sequence is 13 residues long. The germline gives CDR1 SQVTM, CDR2 ANQGSEA. The ends were cut back, 6 bases at V and 9 bases at J, with 15 bases in the middle. In DNA form, the CDR3 reads TGCAGCGTACGGGACACACCAACTTCACCCCTCCACTTT. It translates to CSVRDTPTSPLHF.